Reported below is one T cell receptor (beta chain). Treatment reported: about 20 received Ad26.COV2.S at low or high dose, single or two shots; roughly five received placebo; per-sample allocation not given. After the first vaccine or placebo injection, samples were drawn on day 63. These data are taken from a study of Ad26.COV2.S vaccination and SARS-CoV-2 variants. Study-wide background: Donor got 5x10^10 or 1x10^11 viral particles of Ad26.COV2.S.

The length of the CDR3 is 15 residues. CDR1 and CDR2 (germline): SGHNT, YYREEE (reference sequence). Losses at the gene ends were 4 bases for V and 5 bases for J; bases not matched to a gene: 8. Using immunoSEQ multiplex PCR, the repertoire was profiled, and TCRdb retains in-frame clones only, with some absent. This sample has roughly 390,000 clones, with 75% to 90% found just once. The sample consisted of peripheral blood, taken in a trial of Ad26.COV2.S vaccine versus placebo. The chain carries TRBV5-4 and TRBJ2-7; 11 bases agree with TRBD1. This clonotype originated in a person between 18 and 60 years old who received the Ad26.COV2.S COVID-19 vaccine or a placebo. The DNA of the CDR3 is TGTGCCAGCAGCGACCGAAGGGACAGGGGGGACGAGCAGTACTTC. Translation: CASSDRRDRGDEQYF.